This TCR beta chain was captured in a study of Graves' ophthalmopathy and Graves' hyperthyroidism. Study as a whole: Hyperthyroidism counted as stable given no ophthalmopathy within 18 months of follow-up.

The authors amplified TCR beta CDR3 regions, and they did so from RNA transcripts for repertoire sequencing. The first-round RT-PCR employed HTBI primers together with the Qiagen OneStep RT-PCR kit. A multiplex PCR was then performed as the second round. MiXCR, applied by TCRdb to the multiplex PCR reads, yields one record per CDR3 protein. This table has over a million distinct CDR3 sequences, roughly two fifths appearing once. Diagnosis relied on clinical symptoms, serum thyroxine, TRAb, thyroid ultrasound and orbital computed tomography. The V end lost 1 base, the J end lost 1 base, and 10 bases lay between the germline ends. The CDR3 has 16 amino acids. Germline CDR1 reads LNHNV; CDR2 reads YYDKDF (reference sequence). Whole-study results and caveats: Most expanded thyroid clonotypes above 0.001 frequency also appeared in blood.

To note about this clonotype: Antigen: not known.

The chain couples TRBV15 to TRBJ2-2, with D unresolved. The receptor comes from an adult man with Graves' hyperthyroidism. Sequences were obtained from peripheral blood or thyroid tissue (not recorded which). In DNA, the CDR3 is TGTGCCACCAGCAGAGGGACGGGCCTGAACACCGGGGAGCTGTTTTTT. Translation: CATSRGTGLNTGELFF.